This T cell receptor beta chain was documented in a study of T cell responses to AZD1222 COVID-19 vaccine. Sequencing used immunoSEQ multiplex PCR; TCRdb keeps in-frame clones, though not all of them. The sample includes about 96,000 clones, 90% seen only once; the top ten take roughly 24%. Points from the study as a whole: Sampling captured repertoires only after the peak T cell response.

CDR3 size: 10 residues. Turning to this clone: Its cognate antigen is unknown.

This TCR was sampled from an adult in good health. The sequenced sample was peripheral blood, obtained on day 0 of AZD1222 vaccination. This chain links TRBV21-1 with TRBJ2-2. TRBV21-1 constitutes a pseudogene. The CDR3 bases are TGTGGGCGCGGACCCGGGGAGCTGTTTTTT. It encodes CGRGPGELFF.